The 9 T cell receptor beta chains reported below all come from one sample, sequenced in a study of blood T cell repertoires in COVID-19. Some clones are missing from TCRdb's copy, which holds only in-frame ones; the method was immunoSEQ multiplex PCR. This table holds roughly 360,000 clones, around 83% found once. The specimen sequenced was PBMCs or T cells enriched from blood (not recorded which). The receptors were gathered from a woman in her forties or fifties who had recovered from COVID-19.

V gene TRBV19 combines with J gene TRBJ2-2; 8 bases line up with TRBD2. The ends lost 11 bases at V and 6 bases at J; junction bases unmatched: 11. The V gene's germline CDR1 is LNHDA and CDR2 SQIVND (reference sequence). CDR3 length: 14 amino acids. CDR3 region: CASRPGLVSGELFF. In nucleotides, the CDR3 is TGTGCCTCCAGGCCGGGACTAGTGTCCGGGGAGCTGTTTTTT. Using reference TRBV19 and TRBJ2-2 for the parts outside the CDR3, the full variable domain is DGGITQSPKYLFRKEGQNVTLSCEQNLNHDAMYWYRQDPGQGLRLIYYSQIVNDFQKGDIAEGYSVSREKKESFPLTVTSAQKNPTAFYLCASRPGLVSGELFFGEGSRLTVL.

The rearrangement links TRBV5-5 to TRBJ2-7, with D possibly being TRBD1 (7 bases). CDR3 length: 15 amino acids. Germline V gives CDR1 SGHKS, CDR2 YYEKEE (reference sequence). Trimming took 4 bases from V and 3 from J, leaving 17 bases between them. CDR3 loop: CASSRGGTANYEQYF. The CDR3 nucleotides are TGTGCCAGCAGCCGTGGGGGGACAGCGAACTACGAGCAGTACTTC.

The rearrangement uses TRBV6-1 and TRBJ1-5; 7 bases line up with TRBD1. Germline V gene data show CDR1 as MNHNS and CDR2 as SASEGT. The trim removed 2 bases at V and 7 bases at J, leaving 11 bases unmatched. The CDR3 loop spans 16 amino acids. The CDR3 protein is CASSESRQGGWQPQHF. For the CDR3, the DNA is TGTGCCAGCAGTGAATCCAGACAGGGCGGATGGCAGCCCCAGCATTTT.

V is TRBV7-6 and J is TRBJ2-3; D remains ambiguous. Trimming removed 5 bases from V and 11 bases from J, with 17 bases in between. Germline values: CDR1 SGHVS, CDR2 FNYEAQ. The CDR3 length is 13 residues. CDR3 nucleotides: TGTGCCAGCAGCCCGCTGGCACAGATACGGCAGTATTTT. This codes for CASSPLAQIRQYF. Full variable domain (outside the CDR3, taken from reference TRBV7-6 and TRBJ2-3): GAGVSQSPRYKVTKRGQDVALRCDPISGHVSLYWYRQALGQGPEFLTYFNYEAQQDKSGLPNDRFSAERPEGSISTLTIQRTEQRDSAMYRCASSPLAQIRQYFGPGTRLTVL.

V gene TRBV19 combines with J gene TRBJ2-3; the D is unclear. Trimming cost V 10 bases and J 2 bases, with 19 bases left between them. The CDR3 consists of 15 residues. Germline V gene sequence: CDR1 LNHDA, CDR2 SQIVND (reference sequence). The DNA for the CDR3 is TGTGCCACCCGGTCGACGCGGCCAAACACAGATACGCAGTATTTT. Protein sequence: CATRSTRPNTDTQYF.

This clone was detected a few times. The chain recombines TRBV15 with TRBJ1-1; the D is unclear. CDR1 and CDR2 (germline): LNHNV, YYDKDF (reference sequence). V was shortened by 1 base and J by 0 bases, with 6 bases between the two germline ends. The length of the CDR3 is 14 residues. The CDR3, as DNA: TGTGCCACCAGCAGAGCGGGGATGAACACTGAAGCTTTCTTT. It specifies CATSRAGMNTEAFF.

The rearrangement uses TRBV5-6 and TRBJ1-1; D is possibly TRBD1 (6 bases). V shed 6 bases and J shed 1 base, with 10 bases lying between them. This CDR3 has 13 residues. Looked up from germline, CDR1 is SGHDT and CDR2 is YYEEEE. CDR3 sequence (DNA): TGTGCCAGCAATGCAGGGGAGAACACTGAAGCTTTCTTT. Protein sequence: CASNAGENTEAFF.

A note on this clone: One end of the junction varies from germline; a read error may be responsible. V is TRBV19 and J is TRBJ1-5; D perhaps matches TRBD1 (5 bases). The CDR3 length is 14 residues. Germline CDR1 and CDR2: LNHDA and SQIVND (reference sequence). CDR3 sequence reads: CASTLGGVDAPPHF. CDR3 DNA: TGTGCCAGTACCCTGGGGGGGGTAGACGCCCCCCCGCATTTT.

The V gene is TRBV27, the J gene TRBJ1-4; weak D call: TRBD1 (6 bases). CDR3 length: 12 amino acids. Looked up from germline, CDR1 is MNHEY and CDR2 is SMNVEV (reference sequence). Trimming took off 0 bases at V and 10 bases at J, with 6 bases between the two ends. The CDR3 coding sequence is TGTGCCAGCAGTTTATCAGGGGGAAAACTGTTTTTT. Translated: CASSLSGGKLFF.